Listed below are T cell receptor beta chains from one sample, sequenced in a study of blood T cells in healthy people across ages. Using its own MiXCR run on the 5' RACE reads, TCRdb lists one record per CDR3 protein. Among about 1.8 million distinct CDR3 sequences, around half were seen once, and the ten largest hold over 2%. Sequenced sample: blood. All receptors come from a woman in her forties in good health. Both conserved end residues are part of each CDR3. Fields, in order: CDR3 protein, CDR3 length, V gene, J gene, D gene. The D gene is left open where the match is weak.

CDR3aa: CASSLGQPTYNEQFF; len: 15; v_gene: TRBV27; j_gene: TRBJ2-1; d_gene: -
CDR3aa: CASSVEGIGDEQYF; len: 14; v_gene: TRBV9; j_gene: TRBJ2-5; d_gene: -
CDR3aa: CASSYAGAGANVLTF; len: 15; v_gene: TRBV7-9; j_gene: TRBJ2-6; d_gene: -
CDR3aa: CASSRGGTENTQYF; len: 14; v_gene: TRBV6-6; j_gene: TRBJ2-3; d_gene: -
CDR3aa: CASTPRSGGNTDTQYF; len: 16; v_gene: TRBV6-2/TRBV6-3; j_gene: TRBJ2-3; d_gene: TRBD2
CDR3aa: CASSPWGGIQYF; len: 12; v_gene: TRBV12-3/TRBV12-4; j_gene: TRBJ2-4; d_gene: TRBD2
CDR3aa: CASSVTGGAAEQYF; len: 14; v_gene: TRBV6-1; j_gene: TRBJ2-7; d_gene: TRBD2
CDR3aa: CASSSTRAPDGQPQHF; len: 16; v_gene: TRBV7-2; j_gene: TRBJ1-5; d_gene: -
CDR3aa: CSARVGTGRADTQYF; len: 15; v_gene: TRBV20-1; j_gene: TRBJ2-3; d_gene: TRBD1
CDR3aa: CARALAGGPDTQYF; len: 14; v_gene: TRBV2; j_gene: TRBJ2-3; d_gene: TRBD2
CDR3aa: CASKPRGIIAEAFF; len: 14; v_gene: TRBV27; j_gene: TRBJ1-1; d_gene: -
CDR3aa: CASSQDEGSNNSPLHF; len: 16; v_gene: TRBV4-3; j_gene: TRBJ1-6; d_gene: -
CDR3aa: CASSRIVGEVTNEQFF; len: 16; v_gene: TRBV7-8; j_gene: TRBJ2-1; d_gene: -
CDR3aa: CASSREGTGAQPQHF; len: 15; v_gene: TRBV28; j_gene: TRBJ1-5; d_gene: -
CDR3aa: CASSTGIGATEAFF; len: 14; v_gene: TRBV28; j_gene: TRBJ1-1; d_gene: -
CDR3aa: CASRPGGSEKLFF; len: 13; v_gene: TRBV6-5; j_gene: TRBJ1-4; d_gene: -
CDR3aa: CASSLVQASSYGYTF; len: 15; v_gene: TRBV5-1; j_gene: TRBJ1-2; d_gene: -
CDR3aa: CASSQVTLVDSPLHF; len: 15; v_gene: TRBV4-2; j_gene: TRBJ1-6; d_gene: -
CDR3aa: CASSGRAGYGYTF; len: 13; v_gene: TRBV3-1; j_gene: TRBJ1-2; d_gene: -
CDR3aa: CSARDFWTGAGELFF; len: 15; v_gene: TRBV20-1; j_gene: TRBJ2-2; d_gene: TRBD1
CDR3aa: CSAISGGNTDTQYF; len: 14; v_gene: TRBV20-1; j_gene: TRBJ2-3; d_gene: TRBD2
CDR3aa: CSVDSGGEQYF; len: 11; v_gene: TRBV29-1; j_gene: TRBJ2-7; d_gene: -
CDR3aa: CASSEAHDSYEQYF; len: 14; v_gene: TRBV6-1; j_gene: TRBJ2-7; d_gene: -
CDR3aa: CASSLGRYNTEAFF; len: 14; v_gene: TRBV7-2; j_gene: TRBJ1-1; d_gene: -
CDR3aa: CASSESGANYGYTF; len: 14; v_gene: TRBV25-1; j_gene: TRBJ1-2; d_gene: -
CDR3aa: CSARRQGVRTDTQYF; len: 15; v_gene: TRBV20-1; j_gene: TRBJ2-3; d_gene: TRBD1
CDR3aa: CASSFRHSGNTIYF; len: 14; v_gene: TRBV12-3/TRBV12-4; j_gene: TRBJ1-3; d_gene: -
CDR3aa: CSAQQGQGNTEAFF; len: 14; v_gene: TRBV20-1; j_gene: TRBJ1-1; d_gene: TRBD1
CDR3aa: CASSLVVGTGSNHEQYF; len: 17; v_gene: TRBV12-3/TRBV12-4; j_gene: -; d_gene: TRBD1